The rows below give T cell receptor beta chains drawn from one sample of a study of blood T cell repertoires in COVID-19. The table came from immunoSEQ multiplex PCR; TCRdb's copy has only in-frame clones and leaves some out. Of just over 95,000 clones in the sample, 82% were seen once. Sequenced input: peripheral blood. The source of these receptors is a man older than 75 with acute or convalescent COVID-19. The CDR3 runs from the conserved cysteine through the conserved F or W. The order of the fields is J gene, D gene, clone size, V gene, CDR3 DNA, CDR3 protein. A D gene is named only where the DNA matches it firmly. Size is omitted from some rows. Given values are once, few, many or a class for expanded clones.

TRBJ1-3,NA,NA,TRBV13,TGTGCCAGCAGCTTAGCCGGGAGCTCTGGAAACACCATATATTTT,CASSLAGSSGNTIYF
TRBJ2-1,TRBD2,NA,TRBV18,TGTGCCAGCTCACCACCTAGCGGGAGTTACAGTGAGCAGTTCTTC,CASSPPSGSYSEQFF
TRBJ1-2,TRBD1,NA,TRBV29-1,TGCAGCGTTGCCCCCTCCGGGACAGGGGGCAACTATGGCTACACCTTC,CSVAPSGTGGNYGYTF
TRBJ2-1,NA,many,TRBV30,TGTGCCTGGAGTGTAACGCGGGGAGTTGAGCAGTTCTTC,CAWSVTRGVEQFF
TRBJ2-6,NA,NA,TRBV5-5,TGTGCCAGCCGTCATCGGGTCACTGGGGCCAACGTCCTGACTTTC,CASRHRVTGANVLTF
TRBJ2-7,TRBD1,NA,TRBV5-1,TGCGCCAGCAGCGACCACAGGGGTCCCTCCTACGAGCAGTACTTC,CASSDHRGPSYEQYF
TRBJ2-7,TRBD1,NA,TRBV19,TGTGCCAGTAGTGGCCGGGACAGGGGTGTCTACGAGCAGTACTTC,CASSGRDRGVYEQYF
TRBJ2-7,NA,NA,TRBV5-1,TGCGCCAGCAGCGCTCCGGGATCGAGCTCCTACGAGCAGTACTTC,CASSAPGSSSYEQYF
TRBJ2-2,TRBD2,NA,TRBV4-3,TGCGCCAGCAGCCTCAGACAGCTAGCGGGGGTCAACACCGGGGAGCTGTTTTTT,CASSLRQLAGVNTGELFF
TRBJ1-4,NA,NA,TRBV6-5,TGTGCCAGCAGTTACGATCTGGTCGGTGAAAAACTGTTTTTT,CASSYDLVGEKLFF
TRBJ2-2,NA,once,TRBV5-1,TGCGCCAGCAGGTCAGGGGATACGAACACCGGGGAGCTGTTTTTT,CASRSGDTNTGELFF
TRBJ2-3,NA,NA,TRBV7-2,TGTGCCAGCAGCTTAGTTTACACAGATACGCAGTATTTT,CASSLVYTDTQYF
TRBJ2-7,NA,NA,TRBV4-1,TGCGCCAGCAGCCAAGATCACGGGGACTCCTACGAGCAGTACTTC,CASSQDHGDSYEQYF
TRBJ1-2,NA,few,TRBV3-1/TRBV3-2,TGTGCCAGCAGCCAAACCCTAAGTGGCTACACCTTC,CASSQTLSGYTF
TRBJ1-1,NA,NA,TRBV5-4,TGTGCCAGCAGTCGAGGAAAAACCCCCCAAGCTTTCTTT,CASSRGKTPQAFF